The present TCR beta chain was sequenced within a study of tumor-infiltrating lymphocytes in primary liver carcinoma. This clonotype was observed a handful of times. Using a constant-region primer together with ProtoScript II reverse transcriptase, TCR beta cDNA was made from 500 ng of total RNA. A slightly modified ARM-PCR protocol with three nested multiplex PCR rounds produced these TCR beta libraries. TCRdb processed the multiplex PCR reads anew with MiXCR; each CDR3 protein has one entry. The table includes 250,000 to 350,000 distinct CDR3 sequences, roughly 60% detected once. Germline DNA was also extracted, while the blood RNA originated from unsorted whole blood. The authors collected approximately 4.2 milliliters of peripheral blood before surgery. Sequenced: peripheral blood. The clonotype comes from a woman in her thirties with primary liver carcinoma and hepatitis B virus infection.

The CDR3 loop reads CASSPNRGDSYNEQFF. The CDR3 DNA is TGTGCCAGCAGTCCCAACAGGGGGGACTCCTACAATGAGCAGTTCTTC. The V gene is TRBV12-3 or TRBV12-4, the J gene TRBJ2-1; 8 nucleotides align to TRBD1. This CDR3 has 16 amino acids. J was trimmed by 0 bases and V by 5 bases; bases with no gene match: 6.